The rows below give T cell receptor beta chains drawn from one sample of a study of blood T cell repertoires in COVID-19. Produced via immunoSEQ multiplex PCR; TCRdb's table is partial and in-frame only. The sample includes about 210,000 clones, about 86% of them seen just once. The specimen sequenced was PBMCs or T cells enriched from blood (not recorded which). Receptors originate from a woman in her 30s who had been exposed to COVID-19. Each CDR3 is given without its conserved first and last residue.

V gene	CDR3 length	J gene	CDR3 protein
TRBV5-1	12	TRBJ2-7	ASSLWDISYEQY
TRBV6-6	13	TRBJ1-5	ASAPALLSNQPQH
TRBV24-1	13	TRBJ2-1	ATSDIQSSYNEQF
TRBV15	13	TRBJ1-1	ATSRGSRGNTEAF
TRBV7-8	8	TRBJ2-3	ASSTEVEY
TRBV6-1	16	TRBJ1-6	ASSEVPGTGHRASPLH
TRBV7-8	13	TRBJ2-7	ASSYSGLGLIEQY
TRBV5-6	12	TRBJ1-1	ASSLGTGSFNAF
TRBV13	12	TRBJ2-7	ASSPQLSSYEQY
TRBV9	14	TRBJ1-4	ASSMGQAATNEKLF
TRBV2	14	TRBJ1-3	ASTRDRGMEGNTIY
TRBV18	13	TRBJ1-3	ASSPLVRSGNTIY
TRBV3-1/TRBV3-2	13	TRBJ1-2	ASSQGTGGYYGYT
TRBV5-1	12	TRBJ2-3	ASTPGQGTDTQY
TRBV14	13	TRBJ2-1	ASSPRRTVYNEQF
TRBV5-4	14	TRBJ2-2	ASSASGTSGAGELF
TRBV7-9	13	TRBJ1-3	ASSSTGGFGNTIY